Listed below are T cell receptor beta chains from one sample, sequenced in a study of blood T cell repertoires in COVID-19. Generated by immunoSEQ multiplex PCR, the TCRdb table keeps only in-frame clones and is missing some. The sample contains approximately 110,000 clones, 70% to 90% of which appear only once. Sequencing used peripheral blood. The receptors stem from a man between 40 and 49 years old with acute or convalescent COVID-19. CDR3s include the opening cysteine and the closing phenylalanine or tryptophan. D genes are given only for firm matches.

v_call: TRBV7-9
d_call: TRBD2
j_call: TRBJ2-1
cdr3_aa: CASSLRAGGPQFF

v_call: TRBV7-3
d_call: .
j_call: TRBJ2-5
cdr3_aa: CASRPSAADQETQYF

v_call: TRBV15
d_call: .
j_call: TRBJ2-2
cdr3_aa: CATSSQGYGELFF

v_call: TRBV24-1
d_call: TRBD1
j_call: TRBJ1-2
cdr3_aa: CATSDFDRDHGYTF

v_call: TRBV5-5
d_call: .
j_call: TRBJ1-2
cdr3_aa: CASSYTGDYGYTF

v_call: TRBV27
d_call: .
j_call: TRBJ2-7
cdr3_aa: CASSLKGHPSYEQYF

v_call: TRBV10-2
d_call: .
j_call: TRBJ2-3
cdr3_aa: CASSDQRVGTDTQYF

v_call: TRBV4-2
d_call: TRBD1
j_call: TRBJ1-2
cdr3_aa: CASSQDGTANYGYTF

v_call: TRBV5-4
d_call: TRBD2
j_call: TRBJ2-1
cdr3_aa: CASRLGLAGVHEQFF

v_call: TRBV7-9
d_call: .
j_call: TRBJ2-7
cdr3_aa: CASSASGYPYEQYF

v_call: TRBV6-2/TRBV6-3
d_call: .
j_call: TRBJ1-2
cdr3_aa: CASSLDGGGYTF

v_call: TRBV18
d_call: .
j_call: TRBJ1-1
cdr3_aa: CASSPNRAGGNTEAFF

v_call: TRBV18
d_call: TRBD1
j_call: TRBJ2-5
cdr3_aa: CASSPRFTGGETQYF

v_call: TRBV9
d_call: .
j_call: TRBJ2-6
cdr3_aa: CASSVEGSTGANVLTF

v_call: TRBV6-5
d_call: .
j_call: TRBJ1-2
cdr3_aa: CASRFGGEGYTF

v_call: TRBV5-1
d_call: .
j_call: TRBJ1-6
cdr3_aa: CASRELNNSPLHF

v_call: TRBV10-3
d_call: .
j_call: TRBJ1-3
cdr3_aa: CALGGVSGNTIYF

v_call: TRBV6-6
d_call: TRBD1
j_call: TRBJ2-2
cdr3_aa: CASRHRGAGELFF

v_call: TRBV3-1/TRBV3-2
d_call: TRBD2
j_call: TRBJ2-1
cdr3_aa: CASSHNPASGRGEQFF

v_call: TRBV14
d_call: .
j_call: TRBJ2-2
cdr3_aa: CASSQFRDTGELFF

v_call: TRBV10-3
d_call: TRBD1
j_call: TRBJ2-1
cdr3_aa: CAISAGTGFYNEQFF

v_call: TRBV5-1
d_call: .
j_call: TRBJ2-1
cdr3_aa: CASGNGLSDHEQFF

v_call: TRBV11-3
d_call: .
j_call: TRBJ1-6
cdr3_aa: CASSLDRYSPLHF

v_call: TRBV5-1
d_call: TRBD1
j_call: TRBJ2-3
cdr3_aa: CASSLGRGLDTQYF

v_call: TRBV5-1
d_call: .
j_call: TRBJ2-3
cdr3_aa: CASRDGHLQTGDTQYF

v_call: TRBV2
d_call: TRBD1
j_call: TRBJ2-1
cdr3_aa: CASSEARDRGKNEQFF

v_call: TRBV4-1
d_call: .
j_call: TRBJ1-3
cdr3_aa: CASSQDRLGAASGNTIYF

v_call: TRBV7-8
d_call: TRBD2
j_call: TRBJ2-1
cdr3_aa: CASSSTSGRTYNEQFF

v_call: TRBV7-3
d_call: TRBD1
j_call: TRBJ1-2
cdr3_aa: CASSLSGTGRYGYTF

v_call: TRBV5-1
d_call: TRBD2
j_call: TRBJ2-3
cdr3_aa: CASSSTSGGSTDTQYF

v_call: TRBV5-4
d_call: .
j_call: TRBJ1-2
cdr3_aa: CASSPERPNGYTF

v_call: TRBV2
d_call: .
j_call: TRBJ2-7
cdr3_aa: CASSETVASNEQYF

v_call: TRBV15
d_call: .
j_call: TRBJ1-4
cdr3_aa: CATSRDFGGGEKLFF

v_call: TRBV18
d_call: TRBD1
j_call: TRBJ2-1
cdr3_aa: CASSLGTGGYYNEQFF

v_call: TRBV6-5
d_call: .
j_call: TRBJ1-1
cdr3_aa: CASGTKNTEAFF

v_call: TRBV27
d_call: .
j_call: TRBJ2-1
cdr3_aa: CASTPITSRSSYNEQFF

v_call: TRBV7-9
d_call: .
j_call: TRBJ1-1
cdr3_aa: CASSLNSMNTEAFF

v_call: TRBV7-3
d_call: .
j_call: TRBJ2-1
cdr3_aa: CASSLTPLAAEQFF

v_call: TRBV10-3
d_call: .
j_call: TRBJ2-2
cdr3_aa: CAIGVGRFTGELFF